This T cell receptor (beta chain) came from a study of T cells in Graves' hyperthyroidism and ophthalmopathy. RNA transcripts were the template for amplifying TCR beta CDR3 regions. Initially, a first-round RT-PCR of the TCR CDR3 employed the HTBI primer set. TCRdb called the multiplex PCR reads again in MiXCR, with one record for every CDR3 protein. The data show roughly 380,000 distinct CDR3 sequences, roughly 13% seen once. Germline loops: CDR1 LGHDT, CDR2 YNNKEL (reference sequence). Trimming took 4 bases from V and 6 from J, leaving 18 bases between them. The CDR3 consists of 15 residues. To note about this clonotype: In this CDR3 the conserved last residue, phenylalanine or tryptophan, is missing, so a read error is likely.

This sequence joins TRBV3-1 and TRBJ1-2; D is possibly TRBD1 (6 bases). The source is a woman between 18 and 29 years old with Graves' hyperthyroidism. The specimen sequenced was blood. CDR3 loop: CASSRRTADLDGYTL. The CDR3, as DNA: TGTGCCAGCAGCCGCAGGACAGCCGACCTGGATGGCTACACCCTC.